The rows below give T cell receptor beta chains drawn from one sample of a study of metastatic and nonmetastatic thyroid tumors. TCRdb ran MiXCR on the PCR reads. The top ten clones hold about 17% of a sample with tens of thousands of clones, 20% to 30% of them seen once. Sample: blood. All receptors derive from a male donor with papillary thyroid cancer or a benign thyroid nodule (not recorded which). Some clones in this sample may be carry-over from other donors' samples. The CDR3 runs from the conserved cysteine through the conserved F or W. Each record gives: D gene, V gene, clone size, J gene, CDR3 protein, CDR3 DNA. D genes are given only for firm matches. The size entry is marked missing in some rows and otherwise reads once, few, many or a size class.

NA	TRBV7-2	many	TRBJ2-3	CASLRYLGTDTQYF	TGTGCCAGCCTCCGCTACCTCGGCACAGATACGCAGTATTTT
NA	TRBV28	many	TRBJ1-2	CASSSGRAGGYTF	TGTGCCAGCAGTTCCGGCCGGGCGGGGGGCTACACCTTC
NA	TRBV5-6	many	TRBJ2-7	CASSYGGINEQYF	TGTGCCAGCAGCTACGGGGGAATCAACGAGCAGTACTTC
NA	TRBV20-1	medium-sized	TRBJ2-7	CSARDPSRGAYEQYF	TGCAGTGCTAGAGATCCGAGCAGGGGAGCCTACGAGCAGTACTTC
TRBD1	TRBV5-1	NA	TRBJ1-4	CASSHTGTGDEKLFF	TGCGCCAGCAGCCATACCGGGACAGGGGATGAAAAACTGTTTTTT
NA	TRBV28	medium-sized	TRBJ2-7	CASSLRNYYEQYF	TGTGCCAGCAGTTTAAGGAACTACTACGAGCAGTACTTC
NA	TRBV28	medium-sized	TRBJ1-2	CASSHNRGSYGYTF	TGTGCCAGCAGCCATAATCGGGGGTCATATGGCTACACCTTC
NA	TRBV14	NA	TRBJ1-1	CASGVPSRVRAGSGSGTESFF	TGCGCCAGCGGAGTCCCCAGCAGAGTCAGGGCAGGCAGCGGGTCGGGCACTGAATCCTTCTTT
NA	TRBV7-8	once	TRBJ2-3	CASIPGRIIDTQYF	TGTGCCAGCATCCCGGGAAGGATAATCGATACGCAGTATTTT
TRBD2	TRBV4-1	many	TRBJ2-5	CASSQAIAGVETQYF	TGCGCCAGCAGCCAAGCAATAGCGGGAGTGGAGACCCAGTACTTC
NA	TRBV28	many	TRBJ2-1	CASSSTTVYNEQFF	TGTGCCAGCAGTTCGACGACAGTATACAATGAGCAGTTCTTC
NA	TRBV7-2	once	TRBJ1-2	CASTLNTGNYGYTF	TGTGCCAGCACCCTAAACACAGGGAACTATGGCTACACCTTC
NA	TRBV24-1	few	TRBJ2-7	CATSDSPSGEQYF	TGTGCCACCAGTGATTCACCCTCGGGCGAGCAGTACTTC
TRBD2	TRBV20-1	medium-sized	TRBJ2-3	CSASSGRSDTQYF	TGCAGTGCTAGTAGCGGGAGATCAGATACGCAGTATTTT
NA	TRBV7-9	many	TRBJ2-5	CASSLVGDSETQYF	TGTGCCAGCAGCTTAGTAGGCGATTCCGAGACCCAGTACTTC
TRBD2	TRBV6-4	NA	TRBJ2-1	CASSDSSGGAYEQFF	TGTGCCAGCAGTGACTCTAGCGGGGGGGCCTATGAGCAGTTCTTC
NA	TRBV7-9	NA	TRBJ1-6	CASSLGQSRNSPLHF	TGTGCCAGCAGCCTGGGCCAGTCACGTAATTCACCCCTCCACTTT
TRBD1	TRBV24-1	many	TRBJ2-4	CATSDWTGNIQYF	TGTGCCACCAGTGATTGGACAGGGAACATTCAGTACTTC
TRBD1	TRBV5-1	NA	TRBJ2-7	CASSEDRVSYEQYF	TGCGCCAGCAGTGAGGACAGGGTCTCCTACGAGCAGTACTTC
TRBD2	TRBV20-1	medium-sized	TRBJ2-7	CSASPSGGLAYEQYF	TGCAGTGCTAGCCCTAGCGGGGGATTGGCCTACGAGCAGTACTTC
TRBD2	TRBV10-1	NA	TRBJ2-1	CASSRGTSGPETQFF	TGCGCCAGCAGTAGAGGTACTAGCGGGCCAGAGACCCAGTTCTTC
NA	TRBV12-5	few	TRBJ1-6	CASGGGTALRSPLHF	TGTGCTAGTGGGGGAGGGACGGCATTAAGATCACCCCTCCACTTT
NA	TRBV11-3	once	TRBJ2-7	CASSLEAAGELYF	TGTGCCAGCAGCTTAGAGGCGGCCGGGGAGCTGTACTTC
NA	TRBV5-4	many	TRBJ1-3	CASSLWGAGNTIYF	TGTGCCAGCAGCTTGTGGGGAGCTGGAAACACCATATATTTT
TRBD1	TRBV5-1	NA	TRBJ2-3	CASRDRARTDTQYF	TGCGCCAGCAGAGACAGGGCGCGGACAGATACGCAGTATTTT
NA	TRBV28	NA	TRBJ2-1	CASSLAGFSVPYNEQFF	TGTGCCAGCAGTTTGGCTGGGTTTAGCGTGCCCTACAATGAGCAGTTCTTC
TRBD2	TRBV6-1	few	TRBJ2-1	CASNHIEAGSYNEQLF	TGTGCCAGCAATCACATAGAAGCGGGAAGCTACAATGAGCAGTTATTC
NA	TRBV18	medium-sized	TRBJ1-2	CASSPPEKYYGYTF	TGTGCCAGCTCACCACCTGAGAAGTACTATGGCTACACCTTC
NA	TRBV19	NA	TRBJ2-1	CASVSPGGRSYNEQFF	TGTGCCAGCGTTAGCCCCGGGGGCCGATCCTACAATGAGCAGTTCTTC
NA	TRBV3-1	NA	TRBJ1-1	CASRHEGAITEAFF	TGTGCCAGCAGACATGAGGGAGCTATCACTGAAGCTTTCTTT
NA	TRBV11-1	many	TRBJ2-1	CASSIRRQGYNEQFF	TGTGCCAGCAGCATTAGAAGGCAGGGATACAATGAGCAGTTCTTC
NA	TRBV5-8	many	TRBJ2-7	CASSWKSSHEQYF	TGTGCCAGCAGCTGGAAGTCGTCCCACGAGCAGTACTTC
NA	TRBV28	few	TRBJ2-7	CASSPGYEQYF	TGTGCCAGCAGCCCGGGCTACGAGCAGTACTTC
NA	TRBV6-2/TRBV6-3	NA	TRBJ2-5	CASIPWFGETQYF	TGTGCCAGCATCCCCTGGTTTGGGGAGACCCAGTACTTC
TRBD1	TRBV12-5	many	TRBJ2-1	CASGLVLGQGVGNEQFF	TGTGCTAGTGGTTTGGTACTGGGACAGGGGGTAGGCAATGAGCAGTTCTTC
TRBD2	TRBV30	many	TRBJ2-1	CAWSVSGTYNEQFF	TGTGCCTGGAGTGTGAGCGGGACCTACAATGAGCAGTTCTTC
NA	TRBV12-3/TRBV12-4	many	TRBJ1-3	CASSALGVGNTIYF	TGTGCCAGCAGTGCGCTGGGGGTTGGAAACACCATATATTTT
TRBD2	TRBV6-5	few	TRBJ2-7	CASSSRTSGTGEQYF	TGTGCCAGCAGTTCCAGGACTAGCGGGACCGGAGAGCAGTACTTC
NA	TRBV27	many	TRBJ1-1	CASSLSAGLNTEAFF	TGTGCCAGCAGTTTATCCGCAGGGCTGAACACTGAAGCTTTCTTT
TRBD1	TRBV19	many	TRBJ1-1	CASKPGQGVGSEAFF	TGTGCCAGTAAACCGGGACAGGGCGTTGGCTCTGAAGCTTTCTTT
NA	TRBV25-1	few	TRBJ2-7	CASSWTWSQYF	TGTGCCAGCAGTTGGACATGGTCGCAGTACTTC
TRBD2	TRBV11-2	NA	TRBJ2-1	CANSPRKELAGYFGQFF	TGTGCCAACAGCCCCCGGAAGGAGCTAGCGGGATACTTTGGCCAGTTCTTC
NA	TRBV30	NA	TRBJ2-7	CAWNTPNGERQYF	TGTGCCTGGAACACTCCAAATGGCGAGAGACAGTACTTC
TRBD2	TRBV9	NA	TRBJ2-3	CASSPRKKRGATDTQYF	TGTGCCAGCAGCCCTAGAAAAAAGCGGGGGGCCACAGATACGCAGTATTTT
NA	TRBV6-1	NA	TRBJ1-6	CASGETRVNSPLHF	TGTGCCAGCGGGGAAACACGAGTCAATTCACCCCTCCACTTT
NA	TRBV28	many	TRBJ2-1	CASLSSYNEQFF	TGTGCCAGTCTAAGCTCCTACAATGAGCAGTTCTTC
TRBD2	TRBV6-5	medium-sized	TRBJ2-2	CASSAQIGLAGFTGELFF	TGTGCCAGCAGCGCACAAATCGGACTAGCGGGATTCACCGGGGAGCTGTTTTTT
TRBD1	TRBV12-3/TRBV12-4	NA	TRBJ1-1	CASTRAGQANTEAFF	TGTGCCAGCACGAGAGCCGGACAGGCGAACACTGAAGCTTTCTTT
NA	TRBV11-2	NA	TRBJ2-1	CASSGPKLASGSYNEQFF	TGTGCCAGCAGCGGGCCCAAACTAGCCTCTGGCTCCTACAATGAGCAGTTCTTC
NA	TRBV2	medium-sized	TRBJ2-1	CASIEPYNEQFF	TGTGCCAGCATCGAGCCCTACAATGAGCAGTTCTTC
NA	TRBV3-1	NA	TRBJ1-6	CASSPPSPVNNSPLHF	TGTGCCAGCAGCCCACCCTCGCCAGTCAATAATTCACCCCTCCACTTT
NA	TRBV20-1	many	TRBJ2-1	CSAPGLLSGEQFF	TGCAGTGCCCCTGGACTATTGTCTGGTGAGCAGTTCTTC
TRBD1	TRBV20-1	many	TRBJ1-5	CSARGLRDSGQPQHF	TGCAGTGCTAGAGGCCTCCGGGACAGCGGGCAGCCCCAGCATTTT
TRBD1	TRBV7-2	NA	TRBJ1-5	CASSLEGTGSQPQHF	TGTGCCAGCAGCTTAGAAGGGACAGGTTCTCAGCCCCAGCATTTT